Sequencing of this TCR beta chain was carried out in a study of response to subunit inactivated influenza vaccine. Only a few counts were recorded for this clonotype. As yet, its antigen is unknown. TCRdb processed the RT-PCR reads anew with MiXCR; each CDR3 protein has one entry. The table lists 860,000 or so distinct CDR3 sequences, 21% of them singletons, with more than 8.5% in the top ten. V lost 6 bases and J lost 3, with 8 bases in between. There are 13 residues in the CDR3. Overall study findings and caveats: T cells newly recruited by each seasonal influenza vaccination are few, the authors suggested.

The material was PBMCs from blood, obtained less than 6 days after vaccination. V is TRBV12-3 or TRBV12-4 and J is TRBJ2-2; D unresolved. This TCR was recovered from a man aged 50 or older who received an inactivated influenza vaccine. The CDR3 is CASRNSDTGELFF. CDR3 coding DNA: TGTGCCAGCAGGAACAGTGACACCGGGGAGCTGTTTTTT.